These 11 T cell receptor beta chains share one sample of origin, sequenced in a study of cytomegalovirus exposure and HLA in healthy donors (dated by TCRdb to 2017 to 2019). The protocol used for the library was the immunoSEQ multiplex PCR assay. For the multiplex PCR, a mixture combining 60 forward primers for TCR Vbeta segments and 13 reverse primers for TCR Jbeta segments was used. The clones in this table, taken by TCRdb from immuneACCESS, are in-frame only. Not every clone is retained; where verified, under half of the shortfall comes from an unresolved V gene, and the cause of the rest is unknown. The sample data list around 150,000 clones, and about 63% of these were observed just once. Of the sample, around 3% falls within the top ten clones. Sequenced sample: PBMCs. The receptors were gathered from a woman in her 40s in good health and CMV-seropositive.

The rearrangement uses TRBV7-2 and TRBJ2-7; 8 bases line up with TRBD2. V shed 5 bases, J shed 3 bases, and the junction held 9 bases outside the gene matches. In germline, CDR1 is SGHTA, CDR2 FQGNSA. The CDR3 extends over 15 amino acids. DNA for the CDR3: TGTGCCAGCAGCACCGGGGGGGGACACGTCTACGAGCAGTACTTC. This gives the protein CASSTGGGHVYEQYF.

The chain uses TRBV11-1 and TRBJ2-5, with D perhaps TRBD1 (5 bases). Trimming cost V 5 bases and J 7 bases, with 17 bases left between them. Germline values: CDR1 SGHAT, CDR2 FQDESV (reference sequence). The CDR3 covers 14 residues. The CDR3 here is CASSPMTEPSTQYF. The CDR3 DNA sequence: TGTGCCAGCAGCCCCATGACAGAACCGTCGACCCAGTACTTC.

The chain recombines TRBV4-2 with TRBJ1-3; D uncertain. Per germline, CDR1 LGHNA and CDR2 YNFKEQ. Trimming left V 1 base short and J 4 bases short, with 11 bases between. The CDR3 extends over 15 amino acids. CDR3 in DNA: TGTGCCAGCAGCCAAGTCGAGGGAGGGGGAAACACCATATATTTT. This translates into CASSQVEGGGNTIYF.

V is TRBV18 and J is TRBJ2-1, with a weak D call TRBD1 (6 bases). Germline V CDR1 and CDR2: KGHSH, LQKENI. The V and J ends lost 3 bases and 8 bases respectively, with 14 bases between them. The CDR3 is 14 amino acids. The CDR3 DNA reads TGTGCCAGCTCACCTGCCAGGGGCGTATATGAGCAGTTCTTC. Protein product: CASSPARGVYEQFF.

The rearrangement uses TRBV18 and TRBJ1-1, with D uncertain. The CDR3 covers 16 residues. Trimming left V 1 base short and J 0 bases short, with 12 bases between. The germline CDR1 and CDR2 sequences are KGHSH and LQKENI. CDR3 coding DNA: TGTGCCAGCTCACCACTGAGAAGTTTGGTGAACACTGAAGCTTTCTTT. This encodes CASSPLRSLVNTEAFF.

V and J are TRBV5-1 and TRBJ1-1, with D tentatively TRBD1 (5 bases). The V gene lost 2 bases and the J gene lost 1 base, with 12 bases spanning the gap. The germline V gene encodes CDR1 SGHRS and CDR2 YFSETQ. There are 15 residues in the CDR3. Written as DNA, the CDR3 is TGCGCCAGCAGCTTCCAGGATAGGGGGAACACTGAAGCTTTCTTT. It yields the protein CASSFQDRGNTEAFF. Variable domain in full (rest from reference TRBV5-1 and TRBJ1-1): KAGVTQTPRYLIKTRGQQVTLSCSPISGHRSVSWYQQTPGQGLQFLFEYFSETQRNKGNFPGRFSGRQFSNSRSEMNVSTLELGDSALYLCASSFQDRGNTEAFFGQGTRLTVV.

The rearrangement joins TRBV28 to TRBJ2-1, with TRBD2 identical over 8 bases. V lost 3 bases, J lost 7 bases, and 8 bases stayed unmatched. From germline, CDR1 is MDHEN and CDR2 SYDVKM. CDR3 length: 15 amino acids. The DNA of the CDR3 is TGTGCCAGCAGTTTCGTACGGGAGGGAGGAAATGAGCAGTTCTTC. It codes for CASSFVREGGNEQFF.

This sequence joins TRBV21-1 and TRBJ1-1; the DNA was not used to check the table's D call, TRBD1. TRBV21-1 is a pseudogene. The CDR3 length is 16 residues. DNA of the CDR3: TGTGCCAGCAGCAAAACTAAAGGACAGGGAAGGACTGAAGCTTTCTTT. This sequence encodes CASSKTKGQGRTEAFF.

The chain has TRBV9 and TRBJ2-5; 14 bases line up with TRBD2. Germline V gene sequence: CDR1 SGDLS, CDR2 YYNGEE. The CDR3 contains 17 residues. The V segment lost 3 bases and the J segment 5 bases; nucleotides outside the gene matches: 9. CDR3 loop: CASSEGLAGDFLETQYF. CDR3 nucleotide sequence: TGTGCCAGCAGCGAGGGACTAGCGGGAGATTTTTTGGAGACCCAGTACTTC.

The genes are TRBV6-4 and TRBJ1-1; 7 positions agree with TRBD1. Per the germline V gene, CDR1 is MRHNA and CDR2 is SNTAGT. There are 14 residues in the CDR3. V dropped 5 bases and J dropped 4; count of bases not matched to a gene: 7. For the CDR3, the DNA is TGTGCCAGCAGTCCCGACAGGGTCTCCACTGAAGCTTTCTTT. It yields the protein CASSPDRVSTEAFF.

This sequence joins TRBV5-1 and TRBJ1-4; D gene unclear. With 4 bases removed from V and 8 bases from J, the gap between germline ends came to 15 bases. Germline loops: CDR1 SGHRS, CDR2 YFSETQ. This CDR3 spans 14 amino acids. The CDR3 reads CASSPEPAGEKLFF. The CDR3 region has the DNA TGCGCCAGCAGCCCGGAACCGGCCGGGGAAAAACTGTTTTTT.